The sequence of this T cell receptor beta chain was determined in a study of cytomegalovirus exposure and HLA in healthy donors. At the level of the study: Clustering assigned 81% of the approximately 400 genotyped donors to the Caucasian-associated ancestry cluster. Study-wide points: In terms of immune exposure information, only CMV serostatus was available.

The CDR3 runs to 14 residues. J was trimmed by 8 bases and V by 3 bases; bases with no gene match: 13. Germline V gene data show CDR1 as GTSNPN and CDR2 as SVGIG (reference sequence). Comment on this clone: The antigen remains undetermined.

The study ran its PCR with 60 Vbeta and 13 Jbeta primers. The method was immunoSEQ multiplex PCR; TCRdb's version includes in-frame clones alone and lacks a portion of them. Among some 130,000 clones listed, 78% were seen once. This receptor was obtained from a female donor in good health and CMV-seronegative. The chain employs TRBV30 and TRBJ2-7; 7 bases are a match to TRBD1. The source material was PBMCs. The CDR3 loop reads CAWRPGTASPKQYF. The DNA for the CDR3 is TGTGCCTGGAGACCCGGGACAGCGAGCCCAAAGCAGTACTTC.